This TCR beta chain was captured by sequencing in a study of blood T cell repertoires in COVID-19. V gave up 0 bases and J gave up 1 base, with 13 bases separating them. This CDR3 spans 16 amino acids. Per the germline V gene, CDR1 is SGHRS and CDR2 is YFSETQ. As originally analysed: Estimated nucleated cell counts came from reference gene primer amplification. Clones were read by immunoSEQ multiplex PCR, and TCRdb kept only the in-frame ones, dropping some. V, J and clone size reflect that table, while D and trimming were determined from the DNA. The sample carries 200,000 to 250,000 clones, 70% to 85% recorded once.

Sample: PBMCs or T cells enriched from blood (not recorded which). The sequence was obtained from an older woman who had recovered from COVID-19. The rearrangement joins TRBV5-1 to TRBJ1-2; no definite D call. The CDR3 loop reads CASSLDTLGGNYGYTF. CDR3 DNA sequence: TGCGCCAGCAGCTTGGACACCCTCGGAGGTAACTATGGCTACACCTTC.